This TCR beta chain was observed in a study of T cells in Graves' hyperthyroidism and ophthalmopathy. Study-level background: The blood sample was taken at first diagnosis, before treatment began.

In germline, CDR1 is LGHNA, CDR2 YNFKEQ. Trimming took off 0 bases at V and 4 bases at J, with 18 bases between the two ends. The CDR3 loop spans 17 amino acids. Orbital computed tomography, thyroid ultrasound, serum thyroxine and TRAb, and clinical symptoms together informed the diagnoses. RNA transcripts yielded amplified TCR beta CDR3 regions. HTBI primers drove first-round RT-PCR of the TCR CDR3. TCRdb used MiXCR to reprocess the multiplex PCR reads, holding one entry per CDR3 protein. The top ten hold around 4.1% of the sample, which has fewer than 650,000 distinct CDR3 sequences, roughly 14% seen once.

The V gene is TRBV4-2, the J gene TRBJ1-1; possibly TRBD1 for D (5 bases). The specimen was blood. The clonotype originates from a woman aged 40 to 50 with Graves' ophthalmopathy. CDR3 in amino acids: CASSQDHGRSGTTEAFF. CDR3 DNA sequence: TGTGCCAGCAGCCAAGATCACGGTCGGTCGGGGACCACTGAAGCTTTCTTT.